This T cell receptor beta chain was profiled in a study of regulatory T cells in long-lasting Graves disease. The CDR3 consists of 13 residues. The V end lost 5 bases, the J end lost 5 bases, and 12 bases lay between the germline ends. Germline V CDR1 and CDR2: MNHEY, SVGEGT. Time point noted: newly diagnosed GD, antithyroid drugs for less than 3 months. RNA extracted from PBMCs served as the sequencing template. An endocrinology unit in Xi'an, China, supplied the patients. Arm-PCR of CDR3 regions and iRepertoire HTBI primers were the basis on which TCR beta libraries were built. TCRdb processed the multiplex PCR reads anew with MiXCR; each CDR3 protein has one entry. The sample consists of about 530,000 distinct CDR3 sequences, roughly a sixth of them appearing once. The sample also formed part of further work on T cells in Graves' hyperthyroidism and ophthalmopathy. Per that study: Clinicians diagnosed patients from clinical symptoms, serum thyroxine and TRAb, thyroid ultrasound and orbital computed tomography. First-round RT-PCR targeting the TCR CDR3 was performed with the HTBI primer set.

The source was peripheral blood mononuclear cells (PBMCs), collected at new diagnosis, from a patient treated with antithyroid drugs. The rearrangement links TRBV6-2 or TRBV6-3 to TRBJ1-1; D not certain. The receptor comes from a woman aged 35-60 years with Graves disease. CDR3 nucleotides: TGTGCCAGCAGTGTTAACTACGGAACTGAAGCTTTCTTT. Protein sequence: CASSVNYGTEAFF.